This TCR beta chain stems from a study of blood T cell repertoires in COVID-19. Study as a whole: The cDNA or gDNA used as material had been derived from T cells, B-cell-depleted T cells, or PBMCs.

Per the original methods: Reference gene primer amplification yielded estimated nucleated cell counts. Some clones are missing from TCRdb's copy, which holds only in-frame ones; the method was immunoSEQ multiplex PCR. The D gene and trimming were derived from the DNA, and the V and J assignments and clone size from that table. The table lists 160,000 or so clones, 75% to 85% of them singletons, with approximately 7.7% in the top ten. Trimming at V came to 1 base and at J to 0 bases, leaving 10 bases not matched to a gene. Germline V gene sequence: CDR1 SGDLS, CDR2 YYNGEE. The CDR3 extends over 19 amino acids. Followed longitudinally, the Seattle patients had been enrolled during active infection.

The rearrangement joins TRBV9 to TRBJ2-6; 7 nucleotides agree with TRBD1. The TCR was taken from an older woman with COVID-19, enrolled during active disease. What was sequenced was peripheral blood. The CDR3: CASSVSTDRPSSGANVLTF. CDR3 DNA: TGTGCCAGCAGCGTATCGACGGACAGGCCCTCCTCTGGGGCCAACGTCCTGACTTTC.